This T cell receptor beta chain was obtained from a study of T cells in Graves' hyperthyroidism and ophthalmopathy. General study points: Model output signaled ophthalmopathy a median about seven months ahead of onset.

This clonotype was counted a few times. Its specificity is unknown. The germline gene is not matched at one end of the junction; a read error may be the cause. It was RNA transcripts that yielded the amplified TCR beta CDR3 regions. First-round RT-PCR targeting the TCR CDR3 was performed with the HTBI primer set. MiXCR, run by TCRdb on the multiplex PCR reads, gives a single entry per CDR3 protein. The sample holds roughly 420,000 distinct CDR3 sequences, 15% to 18% seen once. Diagnostic assessment was based on clinical symptoms, serum thyroxine and TRAb, thyroid ultrasound and orbital computed tomography. The CDR3 has 14 amino acids.

Source material: blood. The chain uses TRBV12-3 or TRBV12-4 and TRBJ2-3; the D is unclear. This receptor was identified in a woman between 18 and 30 years old with Graves' hyperthyroidism. In DNA form, the CDR3 reads TGTGCCGGCAGTTTTGGACGAAGCACAGATACGCAGTATTTT. This translates into CAGSFGRSTDTQYF.